Below, one T cell receptor beta chain is given with its context. Its antigen is unknown. This entry belongs to a study of post-analysis software for immune sequencing data. Broader study findings: Controls' normalized Chao1 diversity significantly exceeded that of multiple sclerosis patients. About 5 TRBV segments appeared more often in patients than in controls, and TRBV5-6, TRBV5-1 and TRBV20-1 were among these.

V lost 5 bases and J lost 6; bases outside the gene matches: 13. The CDR3 is made up of 15 amino acids. Germline V CDR1 and CDR2: DFQATT, SNEGSKA (reference sequence). Unique molecular identifiers had been added to the TCR beta cDNA libraries. From around 1 to 10 million T cells, 400,000 to 500,000 cDNA molecules were obtained. TCRdb processed the PCR reads anew with MiXCR; each CDR3 protein has one entry. The sample shows some 800,000 distinct CDR3 sequences, 46% of them seen only once. The chain combines TRBV20-1 with TRBJ2-3; TRBD2 agrees at 8 bases. The sample consisted of blood. The sequence came from a girl aged 10-17 years with multiple sclerosis. CDR3 sequence: CSAPRVKREMDTQYF. CDR3 sequence (DNA): TGCAGTGCTCCACGGGTAAAGCGGGAGATGGATACGCAGTATTTT.